The 32 T cell receptor beta chains below come from one sample, sequenced in a study of neurological immune-mediated disorders. TCRdb reprocessed the 5' RACE reads with MiXCR, giving one entry per CDR3 protein. The table includes around 70,000 distinct CDR3 sequences, 4% to 6% detected once. What was sequenced was PBMCs. The receptors were sampled from a woman aged 25 to 39 with multiple sclerosis.

On this clonotype itself: Possible read error: a much larger clone is one base away. The V call is TRBV25-1, the J call TRBJ2-3; D is undetermined. V was cut by 3 bases and J by 0 bases, with 4 bases left in between. This CDR3 is 13 amino acids long. CDR1 and CDR2 (germline): MGHDK, SYGVNS. DNA for the CDR3: TGTGCCAGCAGTGAGGCTAGCACAGATACGCAGTATTTT. This gives the protein CASSEASTDTQYF.

A few counts support this clonotype. The V gene is TRBV20-1, the J gene TRBJ2-5; the match to TRBD2 covers 9 bases. Germline CDR1 DFQATT, CDR2 SNEGSKA (reference sequence). This CDR3 contains 16 residues. J lost 5 bases, V lost 5 bases, and 15 bases had no gene match. CDR3 amino acids: CSAPAERRGGLETQYF. The CDR3, as DNA: TGCAGTGCTCCGGCCGAGAGGCGGGGGGGCTTGGAGACCCAGTACTTC.

This clonotype was counted at least ten times. The chain uses TRBV10-3 and TRBJ2-7, with 11 bases matching TRBD2. Germline assignment: CDR1 ENHRY and CDR2 SYGVKD. The V segment lost 10 bases and the J segment 6 bases; nucleotides outside the gene matches: 5. CDR3 length equals 12 residues. CDR3 region: CASGLAGPEQYF. Here the CDR3 DNA reads TGTGCCAGCGGACTAGCGGGCCCCGAGCAGTACTTC.

Ten or more counts support this clonotype. The genes are TRBV20-1 and TRBJ2-2; 8 bases are shared with TRBD1. Germline values: CDR1 DFQATT, CDR2 SNEGSKA (reference sequence). Trimming removed 4 bases from V and 7 bases from J; junction bases left unmatched: 8. The CDR3 consists of 14 residues. CDR3 coding DNA: TGCAGTGCTACGCGGACAGGGTATATCGGGGAGCTGTTTTTT. Translating gives CSATRTGYIGELFF.

This clonotype was seen many times. V and J are TRBV6-1 and TRBJ1-3; D remains ambiguous. In germline, CDR1 is MNHNS, CDR2 SASEGT. Trimming pared 7 bases from V and 0 bases from J, leaving 13 bases between. CDR3 length equals 15 residues. The CDR3 region is CASTPDVYSGNTIYF. The CDR3 DNA reads TGTGCCAGCACACCGGATGTCTACTCTGGAAACACCATATATTTT.

This clonotype was found many times. The V and J genes are TRBV3-1 and TRBJ2-3, with 11 bases matching TRBD1. The V segment lost 3 bases and the J segment 5 bases; nucleotides outside the gene matches: 7. This CDR3 region has 16 residues. Germline V gives CDR1 LGHDT, CDR2 YNNKEL (reference sequence). For the CDR3, the DNA is TGTGCCAGCAGCCACATTGGACAGGGGGCGGGAGATACGCAGTATTTT. This codes for CASSHIGQGAGDTQYF.

This clonotype was observed many times. The J gene is TRBJ1-1, the V gene TRBV3-1; D is unresolved. Germline CDR1 is LGHDT and CDR2 is YNNKEL (reference sequence). The CDR3 loop spans 16 amino acids. V shed 4 bases and J shed 4 bases, with 19 bases lying between them. The CDR3 here is CASSPRADLGSTEAFF. Written as DNA, the CDR3 is TGTGCCAGCAGCCCAAGGGCAGATCTAGGGTCCACTGAAGCTTTCTTT.

This clonotype was picked up many times. The chain combines TRBV21-1 with TRBJ2-6; whether TRBD2, the table's D call, matches the DNA was not checked. TRBV21-1 is a recognized pseudogene. This CDR3 has 15 residues. As DNA, the CDR3 is TGTGCCAGAGGAGGGCCCACGGCCGGGGCCAACGTCCTGACTTTC. Protein sequence: CARGGPTAGANVLTF.

This clonotype appeared many times. The chain joins TRBV20-1 to TRBJ1-5; a weak D match, TRBD1 (5 bases). Germline CDR1 is DFQATT and CDR2 is SNEGSKA (reference sequence). This CDR3 region has 13 residues. Between the trimmed V and J ends, which lost 0 bases and 4 bases, there was a span of 7 bases. The CDR3 bases are TGCAGTGCTAGAGAGGGACCTAATCAGCCCCAGCATTTT. Translating gives CSAREGPNQPQHF.

This clonotype was counted only a few times. The J gene is TRBJ2-3, the V gene TRBV6-5; D remains ambiguous. The CDR3 extends over 15 amino acids. Germline V lookup: CDR1 MNHEY, CDR2 SVGAGI. V dropped 0 bases and J dropped 7 bases, with 14 bases sitting between them. CDR3 sequence: CASSYSGEVGYTQYF. The CDR3 DNA reads TGTGCCAGCAGTTACTCGGGTGAGGTAGGGTATACGCAGTATTTT.

This clonotype was observed many times. V usage is TRBV20-1 and J usage is TRBJ1-4, with D hard to call. Trimming removed 4 bases at V and 3 bases at J, with 12 bases between. Per germline, CDR1 DFQATT and CDR2 SNEGSKA (reference sequence). The CDR3 is 14 residues long. The CDR3 loop reads CSAMASGANEKLFF. The CDR3 DNA sequence: TGCAGTGCTATGGCGTCTGGTGCTAATGAAAAACTGTTTTTT.

This clonotype has just a few counts. The chain is built from TRBV5-1 and TRBJ1-2; D gene ambiguous. The CDR3 length is 15 residues. Germline values: CDR1 SGHRS, CDR2 YFSETQ. V shed 0 bases and J shed 0 bases, with 9 bases lying between them. The DNA of the CDR3 is TGCGCCAGCAGCTTGGACGGAAAGCCTAACTATGGCTACACCTTC. As protein: CASSLDGKPNYGYTF.

Comment on this clonotype: A much larger clone differs from this one at a single base, so this may be a read error. The rearrangement links TRBV20-1 to TRBJ1-6; D is uncertain. This CDR3 is 14 amino acids long. Per the germline V gene, CDR1 is DFQATT and CDR2 is SNEGSKA (reference sequence). The CDR3 is CSASRDANSSPLNF. The CDR3 DNA sequence: TGCAGTGCTAGTAGGGATGCTAATAGTTCACCCCTCAACTTT.

This clonotype was detected ten times or more. The rearrangement links TRBV5-1 to TRBJ2-1; 12 nucleotides agree with TRBD2. Trimming took 0 bases from V and 7 from J; bases not matched to a gene: 2. Germline CDR1 is SGHRS and CDR2 is YFSETQ. The CDR3 sequence is 15 residues long. Here the CDR3 DNA reads TGCGCCAGCAGCTTGGGACTAGCGGGGGTGAATGAGCAGTTCTTC. Protein: CASSLGLAGVNEQFF.

This clonotype has a count of ten or more. The rearrangement links TRBV20-1 to TRBJ1-2, with a weak D call TRBD1 (6 bases). V lost 1 base and J 5 bases, leaving 11 bases between the germline ends. Per the germline V gene, CDR1 is DFQATT and CDR2 is SNEGSKA (reference sequence). This CDR3 spans 13 amino acids. The CDR3 is CSARVGAPYGYTF. The CDR3 DNA reads as TGCAGTGCTAGAGTGGGGGCACCGTATGGCTACACCTTC.

This clonotype appeared many times. The V gene is TRBV28, the J gene TRBJ1-4; D unresolved. Germline CDR1 reads MDHEN; CDR2 reads SYDVKM. The CDR3 has 16 residues. Trimming shortened V by 5 bases and J by 0 bases, and 13 bases separated the two germline ends. CDR3 region: CASSAVQWATNEKLFF. CDR3 coding DNA: TGTGCCAGCAGTGCCGTCCAATGGGCAACTAATGAAAAACTGTTTTTT. Variable domain in full (rest from reference TRBV28 and TRBJ1-4): DVKVTQSSRYLVKRTGEKVFLECVQDMDHENMFWYRQDPGLGLRLIYFSYDVKMKEKGDIPEGYSVSREKKERFSLILESASTNQTSMYLCASSAVQWATNEKLFFGSGTQLSVL.

This clonotype was seen ten or more times. The chain uses TRBV20-1 and TRBJ2-3; 12 bases map to TRBD2. CDR3 length equals 14 residues. Germline V gene sequence: CDR1 DFQATT, CDR2 SNEGSKA (reference sequence). Germline trimming cut 1 base from V and 6 bases from J; bases unmatched to any gene: 2. Written as DNA, the CDR3 is TGCAGTGCTAGAGCTAGCGGGGGGGTTGATACGCAGTATTTT. It translates to CSARASGGVDTQYF.

This clonotype was counted many times. The V gene is TRBV2, the J gene TRBJ2-1; TRBD2 aligns across 8 bases. With V trimmed by 4 bases and J by 6 bases, 11 bases remained unmatched. CDR1 is SNHLY and CDR2 is FYNNEI in the germline V gene. This CDR3 has 16 amino acids. DNA for the CDR3: TGTGCCAGCAGTGGGGGTTGGAGCGGGGGTTCCAATGAGCAGTTCTTC. Translating it yields CASSGGWSGGSNEQFF. Supplemented by reference TRBV2 and TRBJ2-1, the full variable domain reads EPEVTQTPSHQVTQMGQEVILRCVPISNHLYFYWYRQILGQKVEFLVSFYNNEISEKSEIFDDQFSVERPDGSNFTLKIRSTKLEDSAMYFCASSGGWSGGSNEQFFGPGTRLTVL.

In this sample, this clonotype turned up a few times. The chain links TRBV7-6 to TRBJ1-6; D is perhaps TRBD1 (5 bases). Trimming shortened V by 3 bases and J by 8 bases, and 8 bases separated the two germline ends. The CDR3 contains 13 residues. Per germline, CDR1 SGHVS and CDR2 FNYEAQ. CDR3 region: CASSFWGDSPLHF. In nucleotides, the CDR3 is TGTGCCAGCAGCTTTTGGGGGGATTCACCCCTCCACTTT.

Concerning this clonotype: A much larger clone differs from this one at a single base, so this may be a read error. The genes are TRBV20-1 and TRBJ1-6; TRBD1 matches 7 bases. Germline CDR1 is DFQATT and CDR2 is SNEGSKA (reference sequence). V shed 4 bases and J 7 bases; nucleotides not matched to a gene: 10. The CDR3 has 15 residues. The CDR3 region is CSANDPGQTNSPLHF. CDR3 DNA: TGCAGTGCTAACGACCCGGGACAGACGAATTCACCCCTCCACTTT.

This clonotype came up a few times. A read error may produce the germline difference seen at one junction end. The chain is built from TRBV10-3 and TRBJ1-5; 9 bases agree with TRBD1. The CDR3 has 14 amino acids. The germline V gene encodes CDR1 ENHRY and CDR2 SYGVKD. The CDR3 nucleotides are TGTGCCATCAGCGGGACAGGGTGGGATCAGCCCCAGAATTTT. This codes for CAISGTGWDQPQNF.

This clonotype was seen a few times. V gene TRBV5-6 combines with J gene TRBJ2-3, with D hard to call. V was pared by 5 bases and J by 2 bases, with 18 bases between. The CDR3 is 16 amino acids. The germline gives CDR1 SGHDT, CDR2 YYEEEE. The CDR3 region has the DNA TGTGCCAGCAGTCGACGGGTCTTAAAGGACACAGATACGCAGTATTTT. It codes for CASSRRVLKDTDTQYF.

Concerning this clonotype: A clone one base away is much larger, so this may be a read error. This chain links TRBV20-1 with TRBJ2-3, with a weak D call TRBD2 (7 bases). CDR3 size: 16 residues. CDR1 and CDR2 from the germline V gene are DFQATT and SNEGSKA (reference sequence). The V end was cut by 6 bases, the J end by 2 bases, with 21 bases between. CDR3 sequence: CSAVVGGGTNTDTQYF. As DNA, the CDR3 is TGCAGTGCCGTCGTGGGCGGGGGCACCAACACAGATACGCAGTATTTT.

This clonotype was seen at least ten times. This chain connects TRBV7-6 to TRBJ2-4, with no clear D. Germline V lookup: CDR1 SGHVS, CDR2 FNYEAQ. The ends were cut back, 4 bases at V and 0 bases at J, with 4 bases in the middle. The CDR3 has 13 amino acids. In DNA form, the CDR3 reads TGTGCCAGCAGCTATTCAGCCAAAAACATTCAGTACTTC. Residues: CASSYSAKNIQYF.

The gene calls are TRBV7-2 and TRBJ2-1, with 10 positions matching TRBD2. Germline V gene lookup returns CDR1 SGHTA and CDR2 FQGNSA. This CDR3 is built from 16 residues. Germline trimming cut 5 bases from V and 10 bases from J; bases unmatched to any gene: 14. CDR3 nucleotide sequence: TGTGCCAGCAGCCCCTCCCACAGCGGGGGGGCTAGGGAGCAGTTCTTC. Translated: CASSPSHSGGAREQFF.

This clonotype was counted many times. CDR3 in DNA: TGTGCCAGCAGTTTAGGCGTTACCGGGGAGCTGTTTTTT. This translates into CASSLGVTGELFF. V usage is TRBV12-3 or TRBV12-4 and J usage is TRBJ2-2, with D uncertain. V was clipped by 1 base and J by 5 bases, with 5 bases between them. This CDR3 comprises 13 residues.

This clonotype was found many times. The genes are TRBV12-3 or TRBV12-4 and TRBJ2-7; D not certain. With 4 bases removed from V and 2 bases from J, the gap between germline ends came to 6 bases. The CDR3 consists of 12 residues. This chain's CDR3 is CASSSAAYEQYF. CDR3 bases: TGTGCCAGCAGTTCGGCAGCCTACGAGCAGTACTTC.

The sample holds many counts of this clonotype. The chain links TRBV20-1 to TRBJ2-7, with TRBD1 matching over 10 bases. The V gene's germline CDR1 is DFQATT and CDR2 SNEGSKA (reference sequence). The CDR3 is 15 residues long. Trimming removed 2 bases from V and 5 bases from J; junction bases left unmatched: 9. DNA for the CDR3: TGCAGTGCTAGAAACCCGGGACAGGGGCTCGACGAGCAGTACTTC. It specifies CSARNPGQGLDEQYF.

This clonotype was observed many times. The J gene is TRBJ2-7, the V gene TRBV20-1, with a weak D call TRBD2 (7 bases). V lost 0 bases and J 7 bases, leaving 16 bases between the germline ends. Germline CDR1 is DFQATT and CDR2 is SNEGSKA (reference sequence). The length of the CDR3 is 14 residues. The CDR3 here is CSARDGRGGGEQYF. CDR3 nucleotide sequence: TGCAGTGCTAGAGATGGCCGAGGGGGAGGGGAGCAGTACTTC.

This clonotype was detected ten times or more. V gene TRBV9 combines with J gene TRBJ1-5; D remains ambiguous. Germline CDR1 is SGDLS and CDR2 is YYNGEE. V was pared by 6 bases and J by 5 bases, with 18 bases between. The CDR3 loop spans 15 amino acids. The DNA of the CDR3 is TGTGCCAGCACTCCGGACGGCGGCATTCATCAGCCCCAGCATTTT. Translating gives CASTPDGGIHQPQHF.

This clonotype showed up many times. The CDR3 loop reads CASREAGAWGVEEQYF. The CDR3 DNA reads TGCGCCAGCAGAGAAGCCGGGGCGTGGGGGGTCGAGGAGCAGTACTTC. The rearrangement joins TRBV5-1 to TRBJ2-7, with D perhaps matching TRBD2 (6 bases). CDR3 length: 16 residues. Trimming took off 5 bases at V and 7 bases at J, with 25 bases between the two ends. Germline V gene data show CDR1 as SGHRS and CDR2 as YFSETQ.

This clonotype came up many times. The rearrangement uses TRBV6-6 and TRBJ1-4; D ambiguous. The germline CDR1 and CDR2 sequences are MNHNY and SVGAGI (reference sequence). Trimming took 8 bases from V and 6 from J, leaving 16 bases between them. This CDR3 spans 14 amino acids. The CDR3 bases are TGTGCCAGCGGCATTTGGAGGGTCGATGAAAAACTGTTTTTT. Amino acids: CASGIWRVDEKLFF.